This TCR beta chain emerged from a study of blood T cell repertoires in COVID-19. In the study overall: Samples came from the United States, Italy and Spain, spanning acute and convalescent COVID-19. From T cells, B-cell-depleted T cells, or PBMCs came the material, which was cDNA or gDNA.

V was pared by 3 bases and J by 4 bases, with 9 bases between. The CDR3 has 14 residues. CDR1 is SEHNR and CDR2 is FQNEAQ in the germline V gene (reference sequence). Study processing details: Amplified reference gene primers provided the basis for estimating nucleated cell counts. The table came from immunoSEQ multiplex PCR; TCRdb's copy has only in-frame clones and leaves some out. That table is the source of V, J and clone size, and D and trimming were worked out from the DNA. Here the sample spans about 180,000 clones, around nine tenths being singletons. The clonotype originates from a woman in her 70s with COVID-19, enrolled during active disease. V and J are TRBV7-9 and TRBJ2-2, with a tentative D call TRBD1 (5 bases). Sequencing used peripheral blood. This CDR3 is CASSFIGATGELFF. CDR3 bases: TGTGCCAGCAGCTTCATAGGGGCCACCGGGGAGCTGTTTTTT.